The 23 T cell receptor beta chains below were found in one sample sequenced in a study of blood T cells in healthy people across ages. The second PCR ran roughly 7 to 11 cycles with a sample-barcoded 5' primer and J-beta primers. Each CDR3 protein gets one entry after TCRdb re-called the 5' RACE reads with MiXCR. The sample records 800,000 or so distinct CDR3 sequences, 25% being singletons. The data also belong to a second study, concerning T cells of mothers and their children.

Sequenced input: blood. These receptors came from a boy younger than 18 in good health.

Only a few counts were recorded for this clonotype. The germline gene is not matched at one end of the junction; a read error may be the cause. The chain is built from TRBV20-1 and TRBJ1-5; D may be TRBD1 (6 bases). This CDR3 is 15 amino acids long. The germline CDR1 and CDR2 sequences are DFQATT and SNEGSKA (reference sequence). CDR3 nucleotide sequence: TGCAGCGCTAGAGATCTGACAGGTTACAATCAGCCCCAGCATTTT. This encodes CSARDLTGYNQPQHF.

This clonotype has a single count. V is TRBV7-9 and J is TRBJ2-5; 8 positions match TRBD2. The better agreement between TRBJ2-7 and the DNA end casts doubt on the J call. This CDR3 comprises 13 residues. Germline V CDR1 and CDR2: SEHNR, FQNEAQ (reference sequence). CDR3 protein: CASSDSGAYEQYF. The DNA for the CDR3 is TGTGCCAGCAGCGATAGCGGGGCCTACGAGCAGTACTTC.

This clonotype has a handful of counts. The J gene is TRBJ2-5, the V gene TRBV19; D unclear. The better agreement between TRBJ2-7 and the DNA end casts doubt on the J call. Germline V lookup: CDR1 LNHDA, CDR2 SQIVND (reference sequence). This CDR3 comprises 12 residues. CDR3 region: CASSTENYEQYF. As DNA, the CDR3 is TGTGCCAGTAGTACCGAAAACTACGAGCAGTACTTC.

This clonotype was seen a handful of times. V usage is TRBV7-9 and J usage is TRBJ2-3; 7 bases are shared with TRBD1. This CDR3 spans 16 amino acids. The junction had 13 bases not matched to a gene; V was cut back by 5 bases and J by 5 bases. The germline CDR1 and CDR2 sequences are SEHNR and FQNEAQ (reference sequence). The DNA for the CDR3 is TGTGCCAGCAGCCTCGAGACAGGGAACCCCCTAGATACGCAGTATTTT. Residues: CASSLETGNPLDTQYF.

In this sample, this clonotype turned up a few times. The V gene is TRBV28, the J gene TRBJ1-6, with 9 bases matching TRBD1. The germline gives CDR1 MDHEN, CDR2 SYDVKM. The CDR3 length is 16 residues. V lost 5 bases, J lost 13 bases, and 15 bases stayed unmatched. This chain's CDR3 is CASSRTGTGRRSPLHF. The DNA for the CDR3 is TGTGCCAGCAGTCGAACCGGGACAGGGCGGAGGTCGCCCCTCCACTTT.

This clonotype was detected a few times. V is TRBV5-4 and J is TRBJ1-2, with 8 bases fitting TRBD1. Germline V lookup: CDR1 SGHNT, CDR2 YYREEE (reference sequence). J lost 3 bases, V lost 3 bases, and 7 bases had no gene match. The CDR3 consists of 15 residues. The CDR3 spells CASSSQGAGDYGYTF. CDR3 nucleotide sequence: TGTGCCAGCAGCTCGCAGGGGGCCGGGGACTATGGCTACACCTTC.

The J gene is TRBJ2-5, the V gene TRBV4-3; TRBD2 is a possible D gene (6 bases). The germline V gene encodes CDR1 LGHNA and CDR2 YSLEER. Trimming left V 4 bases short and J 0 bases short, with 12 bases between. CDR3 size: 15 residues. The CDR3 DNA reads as TGCGCCAGCAGCCTGGGGGGTGGAGACCAAGAGACCCAGTACTTC. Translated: CASSLGGGDQETQYF.

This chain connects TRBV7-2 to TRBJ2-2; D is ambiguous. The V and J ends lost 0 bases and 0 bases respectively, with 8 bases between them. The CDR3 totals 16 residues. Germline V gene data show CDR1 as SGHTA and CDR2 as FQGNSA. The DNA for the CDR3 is TGTGCCAGCAGCTTAGCAGTTTTTGCGAACACCGGGGAGCTGTTTTTT. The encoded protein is CASSLAVFANTGELFF.

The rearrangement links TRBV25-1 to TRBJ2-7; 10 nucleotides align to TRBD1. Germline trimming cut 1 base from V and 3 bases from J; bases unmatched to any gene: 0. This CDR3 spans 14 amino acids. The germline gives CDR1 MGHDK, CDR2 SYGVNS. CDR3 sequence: CASSEWDRGYEQYF. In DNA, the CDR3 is TGTGCCAGCAGTGAATGGGACAGGGGCTACGAGCAGTACTTC.

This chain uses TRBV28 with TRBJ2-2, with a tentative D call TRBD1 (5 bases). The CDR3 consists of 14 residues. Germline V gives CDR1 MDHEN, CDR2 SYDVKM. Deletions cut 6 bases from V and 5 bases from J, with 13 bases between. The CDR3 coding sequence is TGTGCCAGCAGCCGAGCGACAGAAACCGGGGAGCTGTTTTTT. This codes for CASSRATETGELFF.

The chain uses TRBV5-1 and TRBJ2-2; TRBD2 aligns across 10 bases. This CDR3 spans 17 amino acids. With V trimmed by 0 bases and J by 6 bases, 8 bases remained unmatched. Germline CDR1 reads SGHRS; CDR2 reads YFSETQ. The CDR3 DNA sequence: TGCGCCAGCAGCTTGGTGGGTCTAGCGGGAGTATCCGGGGAGCTGTTTTTT. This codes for CASSLVGLAGVSGELFF.

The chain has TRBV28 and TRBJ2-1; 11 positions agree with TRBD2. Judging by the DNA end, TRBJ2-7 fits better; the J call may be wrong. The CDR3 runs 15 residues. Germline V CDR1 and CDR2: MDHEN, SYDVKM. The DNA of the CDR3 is TGTGCCAGCAAACTAGCGGGAGTAATAACGCACGAGCAGTACTTC. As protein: CASKLAGVITHEQYF.

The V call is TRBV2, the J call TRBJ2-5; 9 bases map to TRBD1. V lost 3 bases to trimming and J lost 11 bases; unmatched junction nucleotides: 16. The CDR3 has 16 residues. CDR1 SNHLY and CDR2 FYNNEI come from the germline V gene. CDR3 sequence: CASSDRGTGPRGEQYF. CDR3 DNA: TGTGCCAGCAGTGATAGGGGGACAGGGCCGAGGGGAGAGCAGTACTTC.

The CDR3 nucleotides read TGCAGTGCTAGAACTAACAAAGGAGGCAGCTCCTACAATGAGCAGTTCTTC. As protein: CSARTNKGGSSYNEQFF. V is TRBV20-1 and J is TRBJ2-1; TRBD2 is a possible D gene (5 bases). The germline V and J ends were trimmed by 2 bases and 0 bases, with 17 bases remaining between them. The CDR3 has 17 residues. Germline CDR1 DFQATT, CDR2 SNEGSKA (reference sequence).

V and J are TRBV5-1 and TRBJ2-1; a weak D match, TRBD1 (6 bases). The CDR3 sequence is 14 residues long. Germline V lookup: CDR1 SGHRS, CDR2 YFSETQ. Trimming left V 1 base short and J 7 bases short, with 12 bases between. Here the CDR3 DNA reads TGCGCCAGCAGCTTGCGGCAGGGGCAGAATGAGCAGTTCTTC. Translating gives CASSLRQGQNEQFF.

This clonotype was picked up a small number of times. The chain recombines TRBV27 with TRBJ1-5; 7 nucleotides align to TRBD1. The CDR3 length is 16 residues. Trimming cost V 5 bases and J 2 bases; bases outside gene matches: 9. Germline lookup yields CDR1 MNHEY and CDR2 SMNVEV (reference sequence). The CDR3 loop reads CASSPHLDRGNQPQHF. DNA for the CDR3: TGTGCCAGCAGTCCCCACCTCGACAGGGGCAATCAGCCCCAGCATTTT.

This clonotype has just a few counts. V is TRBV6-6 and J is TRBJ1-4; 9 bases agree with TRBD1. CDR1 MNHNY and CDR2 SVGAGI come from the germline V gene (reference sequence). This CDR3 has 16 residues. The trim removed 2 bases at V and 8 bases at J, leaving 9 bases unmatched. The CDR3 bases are TGTGCCAGCAGTTACAAGGGGACAGGGCGGATCGAAAAACTGTTTTTT. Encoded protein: CASSYKGTGRIEKLFF.

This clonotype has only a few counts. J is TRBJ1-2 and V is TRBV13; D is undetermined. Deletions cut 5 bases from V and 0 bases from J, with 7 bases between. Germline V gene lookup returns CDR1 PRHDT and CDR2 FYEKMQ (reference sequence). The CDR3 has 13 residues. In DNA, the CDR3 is TGTGCCAGCAGCGCGCTTACTAACTATGGCTACACCTTC. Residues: CASSALTNYGYTF.

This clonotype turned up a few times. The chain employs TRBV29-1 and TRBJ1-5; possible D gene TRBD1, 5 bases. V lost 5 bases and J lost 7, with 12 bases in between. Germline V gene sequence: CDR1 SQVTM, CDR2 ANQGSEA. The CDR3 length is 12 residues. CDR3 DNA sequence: TGCAGCGTTCGCGAGGGGCGGCAGCCCCAGCATTTT. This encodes CSVREGRQPQHF.

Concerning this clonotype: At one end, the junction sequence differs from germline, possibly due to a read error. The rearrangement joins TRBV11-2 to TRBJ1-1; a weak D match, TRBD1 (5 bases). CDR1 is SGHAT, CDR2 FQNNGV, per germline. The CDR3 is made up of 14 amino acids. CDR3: CTSSFFMGPTEAFF. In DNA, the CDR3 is TGTACCAGCAGCTTCTTTATGGGACCCACTGAAGCTTTCTTT.

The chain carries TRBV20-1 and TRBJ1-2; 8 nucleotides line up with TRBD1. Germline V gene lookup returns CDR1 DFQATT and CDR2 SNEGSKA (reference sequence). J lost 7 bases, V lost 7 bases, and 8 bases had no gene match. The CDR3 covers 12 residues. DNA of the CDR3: TGCAGTGAAGGGGGCAGGGGGCCTGGCTACACCTTC. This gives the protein CSEGGRGPGYTF.

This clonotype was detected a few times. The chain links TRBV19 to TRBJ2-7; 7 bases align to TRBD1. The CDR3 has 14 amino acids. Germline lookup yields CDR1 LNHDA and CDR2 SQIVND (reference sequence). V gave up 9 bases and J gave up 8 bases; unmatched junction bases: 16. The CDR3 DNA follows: TGTGCCAGCCAGCCGACAGGGAAAACTACGAAGCAGTACTTC. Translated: CASQPTGKTTKQYF.

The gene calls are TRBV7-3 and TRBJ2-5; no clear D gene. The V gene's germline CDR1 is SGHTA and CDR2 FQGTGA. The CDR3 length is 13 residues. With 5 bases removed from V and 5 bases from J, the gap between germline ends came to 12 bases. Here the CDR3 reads CASSKSTEETQYF. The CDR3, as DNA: TGTGCCAGCAGCAAATCCACCGAGGAGACCCAGTACTTC. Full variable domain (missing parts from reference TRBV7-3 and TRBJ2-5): GAGVSQTPSNKVTEKGKYVELRCDPISGHTALYWYRQSLGQGPEFLIYFQGTGAADDSGLPNDRFFAVRPEGSVSTLKIQRTERGDSAVYLCASSKSTEETQYFGPGTRLLVL.